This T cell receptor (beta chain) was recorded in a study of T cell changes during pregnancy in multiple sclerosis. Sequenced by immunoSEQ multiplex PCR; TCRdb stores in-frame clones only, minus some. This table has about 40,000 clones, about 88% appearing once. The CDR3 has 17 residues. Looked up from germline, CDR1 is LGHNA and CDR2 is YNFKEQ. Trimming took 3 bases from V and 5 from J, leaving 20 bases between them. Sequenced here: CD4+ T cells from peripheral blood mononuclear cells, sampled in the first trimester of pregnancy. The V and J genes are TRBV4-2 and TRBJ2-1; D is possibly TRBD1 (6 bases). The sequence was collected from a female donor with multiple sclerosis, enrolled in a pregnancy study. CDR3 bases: TGTGCCAGCAGCCACCAATTCGGACAGAATTACAACAATGAGCAGTTCTTC. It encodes CASSHQFGQNYNNEQFF.